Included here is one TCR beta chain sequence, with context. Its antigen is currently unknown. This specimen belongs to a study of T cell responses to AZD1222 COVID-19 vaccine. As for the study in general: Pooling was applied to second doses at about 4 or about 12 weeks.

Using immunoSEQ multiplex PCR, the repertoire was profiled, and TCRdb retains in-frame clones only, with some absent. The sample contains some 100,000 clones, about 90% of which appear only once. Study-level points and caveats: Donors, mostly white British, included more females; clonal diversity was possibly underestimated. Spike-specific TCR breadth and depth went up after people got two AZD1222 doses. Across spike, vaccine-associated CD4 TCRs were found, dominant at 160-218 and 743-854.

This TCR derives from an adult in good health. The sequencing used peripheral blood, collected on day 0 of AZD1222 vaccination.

CDR3 loop: CASSDHAENTEAFF. The CDR3 region has the DNA TGTGCCAGCAGTGACCACGCAGAGAACACTGAAGCTTTCTTT. This chain links TRBV6-4 with TRBJ1-1, with D uncertain. CDR3 length equals 14 residues. CDR1 is MRHNA, CDR2 SNTAGT, per germline. V shed 2 bases and J shed 1 base, with 8 bases lying between them.